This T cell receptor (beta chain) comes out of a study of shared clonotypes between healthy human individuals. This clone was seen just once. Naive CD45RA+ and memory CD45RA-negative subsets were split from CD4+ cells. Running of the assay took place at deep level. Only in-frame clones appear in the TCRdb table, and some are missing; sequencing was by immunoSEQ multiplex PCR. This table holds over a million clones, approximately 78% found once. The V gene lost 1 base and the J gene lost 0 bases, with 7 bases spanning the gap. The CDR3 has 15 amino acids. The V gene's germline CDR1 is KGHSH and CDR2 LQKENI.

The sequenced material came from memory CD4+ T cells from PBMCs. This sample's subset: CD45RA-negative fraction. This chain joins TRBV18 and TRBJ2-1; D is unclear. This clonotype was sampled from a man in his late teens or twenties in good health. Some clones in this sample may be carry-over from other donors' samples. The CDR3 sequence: CASSPRVSSYNEQFF. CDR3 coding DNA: TGTGCCAGCTCACCACGGGTTAGCTCCTACAATGAGCAGTTCTTC.